This T cell receptor beta chain comes out of a study of identical twins. Study-wide points: In cord blood, abundant beta clonotypes had fewer insertions; memory showed no trend.

This CDR3 has 13 amino acids. Germline CDR1 is SGHVS and CDR2 is FNYEAQ. V was shortened by 3 bases and J by 12 bases, with 15 bases between the two germline ends. TCRdb re-analysed the 5' RACE reads in MiXCR, keeping a single row per CDR3 protein. The sample has roughly 250,000 distinct CDR3 sequences, around an eighth seen once; the top ten hold 8.5% to 10%. This clonotype was found a few times. The target antigen is unknown. The rearrangement joins TRBV7-6 to TRBJ2-4, with D tentatively TRBD1 (6 bases). This receptor was obtained from a woman aged 18-30 years in good health. The sample was memory (CD45RO+) T cells sorted from blood. The CDR3: CASSLLLRDTQYF. As DNA, the CDR3 is TGTGCCAGCAGCTTGTTGCTCCGGGACACTCAGTACTTC.